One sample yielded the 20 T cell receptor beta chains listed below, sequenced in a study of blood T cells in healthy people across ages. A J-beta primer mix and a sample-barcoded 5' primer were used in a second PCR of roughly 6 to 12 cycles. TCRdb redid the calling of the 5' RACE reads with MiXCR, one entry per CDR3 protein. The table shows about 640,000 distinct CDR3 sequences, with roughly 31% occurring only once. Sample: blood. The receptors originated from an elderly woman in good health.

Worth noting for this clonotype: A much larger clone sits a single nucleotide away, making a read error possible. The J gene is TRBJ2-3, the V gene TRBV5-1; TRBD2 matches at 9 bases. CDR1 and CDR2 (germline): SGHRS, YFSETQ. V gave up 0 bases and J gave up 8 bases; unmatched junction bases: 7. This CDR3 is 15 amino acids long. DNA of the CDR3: TGCGCCAGCAGCTTGGAGCGGGGGGCAGCAGCTACGCAGTATTTT. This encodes CASSLERGAAATQYF.

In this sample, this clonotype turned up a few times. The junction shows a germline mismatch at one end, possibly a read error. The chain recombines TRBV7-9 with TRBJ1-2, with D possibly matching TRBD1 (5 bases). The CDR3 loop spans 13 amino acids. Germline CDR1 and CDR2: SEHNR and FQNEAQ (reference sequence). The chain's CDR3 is CASSLGQFNGYIF. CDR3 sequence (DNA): TGTGCCAGCAGCTTAGGACAGTTTAATGGCTACATCTTC.

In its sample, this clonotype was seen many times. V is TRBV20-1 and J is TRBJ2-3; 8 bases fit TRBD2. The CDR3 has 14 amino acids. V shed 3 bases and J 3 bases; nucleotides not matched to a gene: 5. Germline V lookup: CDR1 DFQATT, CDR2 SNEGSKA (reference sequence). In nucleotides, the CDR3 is TGCAGTGCTAGCGACGGGGGGGCGACAGATACGCAGTATTTT. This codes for CSASDGGATDTQYF.

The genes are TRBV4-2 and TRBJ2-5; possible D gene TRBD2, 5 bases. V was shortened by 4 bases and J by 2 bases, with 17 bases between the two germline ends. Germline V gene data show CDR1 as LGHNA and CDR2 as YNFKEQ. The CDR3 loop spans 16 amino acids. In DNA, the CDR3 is TGTGCCAGCAGCCGAGGCTGGACTGACACACAAGAGACCCAGTACTTC. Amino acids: CASSRGWTDTQETQYF.

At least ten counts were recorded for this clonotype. CDR3 in amino acids: CSARSFYNEQFF. CDR3 sequence (DNA): TGCAGTGCTAGAAGTTTTTACAATGAGCAGTTCTTC. V usage is TRBV20-1 and J usage is TRBJ2-1; unclear D gene. This CDR3 is built from 12 residues. Per germline, CDR1 DFQATT and CDR2 SNEGSKA (reference sequence). V shed 2 bases and J shed 4 bases, with 6 bases lying between them.

The CDR3, as DNA: TGTGCCAGCAGCTTAGCTCGACAGGGGGGGGTTGAGCAGTTCTTC. Its translation: CASSLARQGGVEQFF. This rearrangement joins TRBV7-8 to TRBJ2-1, with 9 bases identical to TRBD1. The V segment lost 0 bases and the J segment 9 bases; nucleotides outside the gene matches: 6. Germline CDR1 and CDR2: SGHVS and FQNEAQ. The CDR3 length is 15 residues.

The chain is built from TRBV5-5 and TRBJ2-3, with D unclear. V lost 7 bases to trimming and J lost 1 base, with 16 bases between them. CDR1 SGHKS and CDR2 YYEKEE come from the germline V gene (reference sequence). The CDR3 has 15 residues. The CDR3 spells CASARTILGTDTQYF. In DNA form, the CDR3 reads TGTGCCAGCGCCCGCACAATTTTAGGCACAGATACGCAGTATTTT.

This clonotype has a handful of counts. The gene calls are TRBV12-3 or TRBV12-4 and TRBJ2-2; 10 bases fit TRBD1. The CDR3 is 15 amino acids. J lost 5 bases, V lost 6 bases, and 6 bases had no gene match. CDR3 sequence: CASRRDRGWTGELFF. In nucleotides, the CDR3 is TGTGCCAGCAGAAGGGACAGGGGTTGGACCGGGGAGCTGTTTTTT.

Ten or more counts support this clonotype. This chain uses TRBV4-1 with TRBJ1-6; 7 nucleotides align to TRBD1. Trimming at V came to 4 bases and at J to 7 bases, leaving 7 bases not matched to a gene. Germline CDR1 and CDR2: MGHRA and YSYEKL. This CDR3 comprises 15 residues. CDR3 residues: CASSPRDSLNSPLHF. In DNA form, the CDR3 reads TGCGCCAGCAGCCCTCGGGACAGCCTAAATTCACCCCTCCACTTT.

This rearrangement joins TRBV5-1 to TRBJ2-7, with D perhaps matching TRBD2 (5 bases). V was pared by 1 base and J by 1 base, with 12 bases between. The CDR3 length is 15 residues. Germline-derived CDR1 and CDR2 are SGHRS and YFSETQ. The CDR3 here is CASSLPSTGSYEQYF. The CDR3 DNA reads TGCGCCAGCAGCTTGCCTAGCACCGGATCCTACGAGCAGTACTTC.

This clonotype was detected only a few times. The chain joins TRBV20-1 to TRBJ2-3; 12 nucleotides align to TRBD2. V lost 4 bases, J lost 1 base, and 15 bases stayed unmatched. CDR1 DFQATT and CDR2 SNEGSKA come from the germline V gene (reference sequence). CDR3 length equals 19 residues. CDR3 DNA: TGCAGTGCTAAGGATTTTCGTTCGGGACTAGCGGGCCGCACAGATACGCAGTATTTT. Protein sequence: CSAKDFRSGLAGRTDTQYF.

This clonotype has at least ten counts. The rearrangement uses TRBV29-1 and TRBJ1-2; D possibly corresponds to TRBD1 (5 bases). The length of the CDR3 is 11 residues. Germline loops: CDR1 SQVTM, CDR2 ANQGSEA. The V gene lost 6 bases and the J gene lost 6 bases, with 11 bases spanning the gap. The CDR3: CSVERGDGYTF. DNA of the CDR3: TGCAGCGTCGAGAGGGGAGATGGCTACACCTTC.

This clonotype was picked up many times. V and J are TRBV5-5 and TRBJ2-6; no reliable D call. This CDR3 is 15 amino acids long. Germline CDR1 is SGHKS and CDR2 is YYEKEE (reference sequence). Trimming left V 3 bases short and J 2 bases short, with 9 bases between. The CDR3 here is CASSSYTAGANVLTF. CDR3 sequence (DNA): TGTGCCAGCAGCTCCTACACCGCTGGGGCCAACGTCCTGACTTTC.

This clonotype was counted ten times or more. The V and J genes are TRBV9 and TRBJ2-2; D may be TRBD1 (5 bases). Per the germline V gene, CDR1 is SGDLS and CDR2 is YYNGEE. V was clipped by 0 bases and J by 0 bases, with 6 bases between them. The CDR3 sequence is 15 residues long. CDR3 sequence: CASSVGRANTGELFF. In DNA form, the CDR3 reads TGTGCCAGCAGCGTAGGCAGGGCGAACACCGGGGAGCTGTTTTTT.

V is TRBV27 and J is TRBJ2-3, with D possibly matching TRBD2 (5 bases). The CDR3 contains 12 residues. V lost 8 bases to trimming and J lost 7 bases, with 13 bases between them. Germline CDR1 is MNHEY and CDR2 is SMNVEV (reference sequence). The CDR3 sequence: CASFGRAHTQYF. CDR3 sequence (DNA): TGTGCCAGCTTCGGGCGGGCCCATACGCAGTATTTT.

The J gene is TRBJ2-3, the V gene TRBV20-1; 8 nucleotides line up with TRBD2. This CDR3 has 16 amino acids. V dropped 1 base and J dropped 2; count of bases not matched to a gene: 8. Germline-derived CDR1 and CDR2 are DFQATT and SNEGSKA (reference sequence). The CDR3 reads CSARAGGGLFTDTQYF. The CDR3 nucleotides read TGCAGTGCTAGAGCAGGCGGGGGGTTATTCACAGATACGCAGTATTTT.

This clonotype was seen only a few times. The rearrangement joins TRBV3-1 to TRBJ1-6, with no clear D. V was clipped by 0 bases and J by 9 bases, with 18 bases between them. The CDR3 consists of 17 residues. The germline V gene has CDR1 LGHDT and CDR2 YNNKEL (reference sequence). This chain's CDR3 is CASSQEVPRAEGSPLHF. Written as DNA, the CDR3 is TGTGCCAGCAGCCAAGAAGTCCCTAGGGCCGAGGGTTCACCCCTCCACTTT.

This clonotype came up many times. In DNA, the CDR3 is TGCGCCAGCAGCTCCCGCCTGGGGGGGAATGAGCAGTTCTTC. It is translated as CASSSRLGGNEQFF. The chain links TRBV5-1 to TRBJ2-1; 7 bases map to TRBD2. The V segment lost 3 bases and the J segment 7 bases; nucleotides outside the gene matches: 7. Germline V gene lookup returns CDR1 SGHRS and CDR2 YFSETQ. This CDR3 spans 14 amino acids.

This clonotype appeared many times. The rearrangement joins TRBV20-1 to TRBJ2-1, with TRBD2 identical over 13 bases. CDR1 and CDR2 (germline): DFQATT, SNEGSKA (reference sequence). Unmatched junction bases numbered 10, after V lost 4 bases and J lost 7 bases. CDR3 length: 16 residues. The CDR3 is CSATLAGGFSWNEQFF. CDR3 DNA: TGCAGTGCTACACTAGCGGGGGGGTTCTCGTGGAATGAGCAGTTCTTC.

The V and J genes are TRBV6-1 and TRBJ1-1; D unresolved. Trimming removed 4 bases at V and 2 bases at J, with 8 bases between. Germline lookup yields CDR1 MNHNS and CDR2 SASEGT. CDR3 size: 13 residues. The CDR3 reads CASSADSNTEAFF. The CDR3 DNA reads TGTGCCAGCAGTGCCGACTCAAACACTGAAGCTTTCTTT.